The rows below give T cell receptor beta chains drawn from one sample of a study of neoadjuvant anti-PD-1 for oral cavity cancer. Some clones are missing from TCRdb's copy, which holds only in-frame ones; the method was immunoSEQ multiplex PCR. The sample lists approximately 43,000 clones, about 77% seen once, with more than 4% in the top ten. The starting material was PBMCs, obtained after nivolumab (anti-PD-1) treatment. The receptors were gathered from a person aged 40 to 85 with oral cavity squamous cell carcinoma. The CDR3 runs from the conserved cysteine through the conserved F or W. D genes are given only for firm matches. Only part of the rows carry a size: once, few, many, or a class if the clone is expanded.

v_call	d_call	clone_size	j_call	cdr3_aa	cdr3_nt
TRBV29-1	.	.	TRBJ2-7	CSVVKELSEQYF	TGCAGCGTTGTTAAGGAGCTCAGCGAGCAGTACTTC
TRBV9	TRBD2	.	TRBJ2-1	CASSVLAGGPEYNEQFF	TGTGCCAGCAGCGTTCTAGCGGGGGGGCCTGAGTACAATGAGCAGTTCTTC
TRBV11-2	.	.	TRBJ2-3	CASSAYPTGFTDTQYF	TGTGCCAGCAGCGCCTACCCCACCGGCTTCACAGATACGCAGTATTTT
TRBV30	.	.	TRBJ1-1	CAWSVRGRSNTEAFF	TGTGCCTGGAGTGTACGGGGCAGGTCGAACACTGAAGCTTTCTTT
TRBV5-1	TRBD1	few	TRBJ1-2	CASSLRDREDDGYTF	TGCGCCAGCAGCCTCCGGGACAGGGAGGATGATGGCTACACCTTC
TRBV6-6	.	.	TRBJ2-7	CASSRGSEQYF	TGTGCCAGCAGCCGAGGTAGCGAGCAGTACTTC
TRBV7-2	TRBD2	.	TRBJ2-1	CASSLLTSGGANEQFF	TGTGCCAGCAGCTTGCTAACTAGCGGGGGGGCGAATGAGCAGTTCTTC
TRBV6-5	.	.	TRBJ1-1	CASGTVTLGNTEAFF	TGTGCCAGCGGAACAGTGACACTCGGGAACACTGAAGCTTTCTTT
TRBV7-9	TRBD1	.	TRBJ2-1	CASSFPGQAYNEQFF	TGTGCCAGCAGCTTCCCGGGACAGGCTTACAATGAGCAGTTCTTC
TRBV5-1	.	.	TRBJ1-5	CASSLMGEDQPQHF	TGCGCCAGCAGCTTAATGGGTGAGGATCAGCCCCAGCATTTT
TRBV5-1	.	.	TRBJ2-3	CASSLEAITSTDTQYF	TGCGCCAGCAGCTTGGAGGCCATAACTAGCACAGATACGCAGTATTTT
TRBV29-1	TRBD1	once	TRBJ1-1	CSVARDRGNTEAFF	TGCAGCGTGGCCCGGGACAGGGGAAACACTGAAGCTTTCTTT
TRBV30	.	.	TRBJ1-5	CAWSEQNYQPQHF	TGTGCCTGGAGTGAACAGAACTATCAGCCCCAGCATTTT
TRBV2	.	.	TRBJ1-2	CASSEVELTANYGYTF	TGTGCCAGCAGTGAAGTAGAATTAACAGCTAACTATGGCTACACCTTC
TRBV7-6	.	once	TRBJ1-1	CASSPGTDPSEAFF	TGTGCCAGCAGCCCCGGGACCGATCCTAGTGAAGCTTTCTTT
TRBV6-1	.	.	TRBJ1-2	CASPPPGYNYGYTF	TGTGCCAGCCCCCCGCCGGGCTACAACTATGGCTACACCTTC
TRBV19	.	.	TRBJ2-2	CASSIVGVSRGFNTGELFF	TGTGCCAGTAGTATAGTGGGCGTTTCAAGAGGGTTCAACACCGGGGAGCTGTTTTTT
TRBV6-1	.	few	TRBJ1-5	CASSEAKGHFLNQPQHF	TGTGCCAGCAGTGAAGCGAAAGGACACTTTCTCAATCAGCCCCAGCATTTT
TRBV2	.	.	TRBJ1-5	CASSAWTSNQPQHF	TGTGCCAGCAGTGCTTGGACAAGCAATCAGCCCCAGCATTTT
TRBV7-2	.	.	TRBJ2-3	CASSSMDLGHIYTDTQYF	TGTGCCAGCAGCTCAATGGACCTGGGCCATATCTACACAGATACGCAGTATTTT
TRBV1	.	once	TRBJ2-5	CTSSQDLSSGSSETQYF	TGCACCAGCAGCCAAGATCTGAGTAGCGGGAGTTCTGAGACCCAGTACTTC
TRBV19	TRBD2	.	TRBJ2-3	CASSIGRTSGGRTDTQYF	TGTGCCAGTAGTATAGGAAGGACTAGCGGGGGACGCACAGATACGCAGTATTTT
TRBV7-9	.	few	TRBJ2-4	CASSGRLLAKNIQYF	TGTGCCAGCAGCGGACGGCTTCTAGCCAAAAACATTCAGTACTTC
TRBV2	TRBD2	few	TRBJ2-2	CASSPLIAGNTGELFF	TGTGCCAGCAGTCCCCTCATAGCGGGAAACACCGGGGAGCTGTTTTTT
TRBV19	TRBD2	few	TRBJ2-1	CASSTDRDYLNEQFF	TGTGCCAGTAGTACCGACCGGGACTACCTCAATGAGCAGTTCTTC
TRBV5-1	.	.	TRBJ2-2	CASSLQAGELFF	TGCGCCAGCAGCTTGCAGGCCGGGGAGCTGTTTTTT
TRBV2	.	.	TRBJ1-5	CASSAGEGGQPQHF	TGTGCCAGCAGTGCAGGGGAAGGAGGCCAGCCCCAGCATTTT
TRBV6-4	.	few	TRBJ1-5	CASSPVWGFDQPQHF	TGTGCCAGCAGCCCCGTGTGGGGGTTCGATCAGCCCCAGCATTTT
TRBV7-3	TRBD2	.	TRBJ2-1	CASSLTSSGTNEQFF	TGTGCCAGCAGCTTAACGTCTAGCGGGACCAATGAGCAGTTCTTC
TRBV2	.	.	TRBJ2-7	CASTTVPSYEQYF	TGTGCCAGCACAACAGTGCCCTCCTACGAGCAGTACTTC
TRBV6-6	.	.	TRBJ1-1	CASRVGAEAFF	TGTGCCAGCAGAGTCGGAGCTGAAGCTTTCTTT
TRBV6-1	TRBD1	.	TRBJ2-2	CASSERTGGTGELFF	TGTGCCAGCAGTGAAAGGACAGGGGGCACCGGGGAGCTGTTTTTT
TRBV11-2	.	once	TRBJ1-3	CASSLHQGSGNTIYF	TGTGCCAGCAGCTTACACCAGGGCTCTGGAAACACCATATATTTT
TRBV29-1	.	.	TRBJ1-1	CSVPGWNTEAFF	TGCAGCGTCCCGGGGTGGAACACTGAAGCTTTCTTT
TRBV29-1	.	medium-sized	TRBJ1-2	CRTEEGYGYTF	TGCCGCACTGAGGAGGGCTATGGCTACACCTTC
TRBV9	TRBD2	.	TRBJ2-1	CASSAQGGSTNEQFF	TGTGCCAGCAGCGCCCAGGGAGGGAGTACCAATGAGCAGTTCTTC
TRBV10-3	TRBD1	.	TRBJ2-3	CAISEGQGADTQYF	TGTGCCATCAGTGAGGGACAGGGGGCAGATACGCAGTATTTT
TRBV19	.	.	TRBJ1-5	CASNSRDNSNQPQHF	TGTGCCAGTAATAGCCGGGACAATAGCAATCAGCCCCAGCATTTT
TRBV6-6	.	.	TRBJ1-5	CASSPVLRDQPQHF	TGTGCCAGCAGCCCTGTCCTTCGCGATCAGCCCCAGCATTTT
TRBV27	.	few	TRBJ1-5	CASSLRGNSNQPQHF	TGTGCCAGCAGTTTAAGGGGGAATAGCAATCAGCCCCAGCATTTT
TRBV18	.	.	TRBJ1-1	CASSPRSSTFEAFF	TGTGCCAGCTCACCACGAAGCTCTACCTTTGAAGCTTTCTTT
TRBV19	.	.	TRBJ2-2	CASSTGTYTGELFF	TGTGCCAGTAGTACAGGAACCTACACCGGGGAGCTGTTTTTT